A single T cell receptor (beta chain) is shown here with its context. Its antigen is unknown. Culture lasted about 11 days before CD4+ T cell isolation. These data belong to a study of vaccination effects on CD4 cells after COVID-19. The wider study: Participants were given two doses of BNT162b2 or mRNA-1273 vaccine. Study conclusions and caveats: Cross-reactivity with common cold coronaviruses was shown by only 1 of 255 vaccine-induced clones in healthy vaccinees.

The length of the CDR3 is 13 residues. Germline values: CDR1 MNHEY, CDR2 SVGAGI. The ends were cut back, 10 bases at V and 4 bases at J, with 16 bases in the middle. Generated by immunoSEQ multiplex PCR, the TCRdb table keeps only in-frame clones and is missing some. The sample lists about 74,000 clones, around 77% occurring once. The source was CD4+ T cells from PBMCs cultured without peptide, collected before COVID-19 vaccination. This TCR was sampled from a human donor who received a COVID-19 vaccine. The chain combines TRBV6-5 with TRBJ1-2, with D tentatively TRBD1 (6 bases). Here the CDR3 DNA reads TGTGCCACCCTAGGACAGCCGGGCTATGGCTACACCTTC. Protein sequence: CATLGQPGYGYTF.